These T cell receptor beta chains were read from a single sample in a study of cytomegalovirus exposure and HLA in healthy donors. The repertoire was sequenced with immunoSEQ multiplex PCR; TCRdb's copy has only in-frame clones and lacks some. Altogether about 100,000 clones are present, about 85% being singletons, with the ten largest covering around 3%. The sample was PBMCs. These receptors all come from a woman younger than 30 in good health and CMV-seronegative. CDR3s include the opening cysteine and the closing phenylalanine or tryptophan.

v_call,cdr3_aa
TRBV5-1,CASSLQQGYNEQFF
TRBV6-6,CASSYENGAYNEQFF
TRBV5-6,CASSLLAGTPNTEAFF
TRBV7-9,CASSSRGSSYGYTF
TRBV2,CASSSRGLDGYTF
TRBV2,CASSVGQGISEQYF
TRBV27,CASSFGTAYNSPLHF
TRBV10-3,CAISGAREDTEAFF
TRBV5-4,CASSLGQYEQYF
TRBV7-2,CASSLWTGTDTQYF
TRBV5-4,CASSLGLAGLETQYF
TRBV14,CASSQVRWRDTQYF
TRBV5-1,CASSLASGGSTDTQYF
TRBV7-6,CASSSQGNYGYTF